Listed here are 7 T cell receptor beta chains from one sample, sequenced in a study of Ad26.COV2.S vaccination and SARS-CoV-2 variants. Method: immunoSEQ multiplex PCR; TCRdb's copy keeps in-frame clones and lacks some. In the table there are 320,000 or so clones, about 90% of which are singletons. The treatment was: over 15 received Ad26.COV2.S at low or high dose, single or two shots; about 5 received placebo; per-sample allocation not given. Day 63 after the first injection of vaccine or placebo was the sampling time. Sequencing used peripheral blood, obtained in a trial of Ad26.COV2.S vaccine versus placebo. The receptor set was obtained from a person aged 18-60 years who received the Ad26.COV2.S COVID-19 vaccine or a placebo.

V usage is TRBV7-6 and J usage is TRBJ1-2, with D unresolved. The V and J ends lost 0 bases and 3 bases respectively, with 5 bases between them. Germline lookup yields CDR1 SGHVS and CDR2 FNYEAQ. There are 13 residues in the CDR3. The CDR3 loop reads CASSLAGDYGYTF. As DNA, the CDR3 is TGTGCCAGCAGCTTAGCGGGTGACTATGGCTACACCTTC.

The J gene is TRBJ1-6, the V gene TRBV6-1; a possible D gene is TRBD1 (6 bases). This CDR3 spans 17 amino acids. V dropped 2 bases and J dropped 7 bases, with 18 bases sitting between them. Germline CDR1 reads MNHNS; CDR2 reads SASEGT. CDR3 sequence: CASSEPGVGGGNSPLHF. CDR3 nucleotide sequence: TGTGCCAGCAGTGAACCTGGGGTAGGGGGGGGAAATTCACCCCTCCACTTT.

The gene calls are TRBV7-8 and TRBJ1-1; TRBD1 matches 10 bases. J was trimmed by 1 base and V by 3 bases; bases with no gene match: 5. Germline values: CDR1 SGHVS, CDR2 FQNEAQ. There are 16 residues in the CDR3. Written as DNA, the CDR3 is TGTGCCAGCAGCTTCGGGACAGGGGCCTCGAACACTGAAGCTTTCTTT. Protein sequence: CASSFGTGASNTEAFF.

The J gene is TRBJ1-3, the V gene TRBV12-3 or TRBV12-4; 7 bases agree with TRBD1. The CDR3 totals 11 residues. J lost 13 bases, V lost 8 bases, and 8 bases had no gene match. This chain's CDR3 is CASALRGQIYF. The CDR3 DNA sequence: TGTGCCAGCGCCTTGCGGGGACAGATATATTTT.

The V call is TRBV10-3, the J call TRBJ2-1; TRBD2 agrees at 9 bases. Germline V gene data show CDR1 as ENHRY and CDR2 as SYGVKD. The V gene end was trimmed by 3 bases and the J gene end by 5 bases; junction bases not matched to a gene: 5. CDR3 size: 15 residues. The chain's CDR3 is CAISDLASGNNEQFF. CDR3 DNA sequence: TGTGCCATCAGTGATCTGGCTAGCGGGAACAATGAGCAGTTCTTC.

Comments on this clone: Because the CDR3's place on the DNA is in doubt, the DNA is left out and the CDR3 is given as listed by TCRdb. The chain is built from TRBV27 and TRBJ1-1; TRBD1, the table's D call, lacks a check against the DNA. Germline CDR1 is MNHEY and CDR2 is SMNVEV (reference sequence). The CDR3 is 20 amino acids long, termini counted. CDR3 region: CASSLFWPTPGQKQNTEAFF.

This clone was counted only a few times. V and J are TRBV5-1 and TRBJ1-2, with TRBD1 matching over 8 bases. V was pared by 1 base and J by 0 bases, with 11 bases of the junction left unmatched. In germline, CDR1 is SGHRS, CDR2 YFSETQ. The CDR3 is 18 residues long. Here the CDR3 DNA reads TGCGCCAGCAGCTTGAAGGTTCAGGGGGCCCGCTCTAACTATGGCTACACCTTC. It specifies CASSLKVQGARSNYGYTF.